These T cell receptor beta chains were read from a single sample in a study of spatial heterogeneity in lung cancer. Using its own MiXCR run on the 5' RACE reads, TCRdb lists one record per CDR3 protein. The sample gives 95,000 to 120,000 distinct CDR3 sequences, roughly a tenth of which show up once; around 24% is in the top ten. Here the sequenced sample was PBMCs, taken at follow-up. Receptors were obtained from a female donor with early-stage non-small cell lung cancer. Both conserved end residues are part of each CDR3. Each record gives: J gene, D gene, V gene, clone size, CDR3 protein, CDR3 DNA. A D gene is named only where the DNA matches it firmly. Clone size is given for some rows only: seen once, a few or many times, or a class if the clone is expanded.

TRBJ1-5 - TRBV3-1 few CASSQDLRVNQPQHF TGTGCCAGCAGCCAAGATTTGAGGGTAAATCAGCCCCAGCATTTT
TRBJ2-1 - TRBV7-8 - CASSLAGRGTYNEQFF TGTGCCAGCAGCTTAGCAGGGCGAGGTACCTACAATGAGCAGTTCTTC
TRBJ2-3 - TRBV2 - CASSGVDRNTQYF TGTGCCAGCAGTGGCGTAGACAGGAATACGCAGTATTTT
TRBJ1-2 - TRBV7-2 - CASSLESRAVTNYGYTF TGTGCCAGCAGCTTAGAAAGTAGGGCAGTCACTAACTATGGCTACACCTTC
TRBJ2-1 - TRBV5-1 few CASSLGALSSYNEQFF TGCGCCAGCAGCTTGGGGGCATTGAGCTCCTACAATGAGCAGTTCTTC
TRBJ1-5 - TRBV19 many CASSMGNQPQHF TGTGCCAGTAGTATGGGCAATCAGCCCCAGCATTTT
TRBJ2-5 TRBD1 TRBV12-3/TRBV12-4 many CASNLQGAGETQYF TGTGCCAGCAACCTACAGGGGGCAGGAGAGACCCAGTACTTC
TRBJ1-2 - TRBV27 many CASSPLGGRSYGYTF TGTGCCAGCAGTCCCCTAGGAGGGCGTTCCTATGGCTACACCTTC
TRBJ2-1 TRBD1 TRBV29-1 many CSARGQGSRDEQFF TGCAGCGCCAGGGGACAGGGTTCTAGGGATGAGCAGTTCTTC
TRBJ2-1 TRBD2 TRBV6-5 many CASSNRREGNEQFF TGTGCCAGCAGTAACAGACGGGAGGGCAATGAGCAGTTCTTC
TRBJ2-1 - TRBV29-1 - CSAEGWAYNEQFF TGCAGCGCTGAAGGGTGGGCCTACAATGAGCAGTTCTTC
TRBJ1-1 TRBD1 TRBV5-1 few CASSSGQGRTEAFF TGCGCCAGCAGCTCAGGACAGGGGAGGACTGAAGCTTTCTTT
TRBJ2-3 - TRBV20-1 few CSARDFQAFADTQYF TGCAGTGCTAGAGATTTTCAAGCGTTCGCAGATACGCAGTATTTT
TRBJ2-3 TRBD2 TRBV9 - CASSVYREGGTQYF TGTGCCAGCAGCGTATACCGGGAGGGTGGTACGCAGTATTTT
TRBJ2-7 TRBD2 TRBV3-1 few CASSQGGLAGVPEQYF TGTGCCAGCAGCCAAGGGGGACTAGCGGGAGTCCCCGAGCAGTACTTC
TRBJ2-1 TRBD1 TRBV7-2 - CASSLGQGTWNEQFF TGTGCCAGCAGCTTAGGACAGGGGACGTGGAATGAGCAGTTCTTC
TRBJ1-5 - TRBV20-1 many CSARWRLQPQHF TGCAGTGCTAGGTGGCGTTTGCAGCCCCAGCATTTT
TRBJ2-3 TRBD2 TRBV15 many CATSLRLADTDTQYF TGTGCCACCAGCCTACGACTAGCGGACACAGATACGCAGTATTTT
TRBJ1-6 - TRBV20-1 many CSARVRQEIERGSPLHF TGCAGTGCTAGAGTGAGACAGGAAATTGAAAGGGGATCACCCCTCCACTTT
TRBJ1-4 - TRBV19 - CASSIGQAGANEKLFF TGTGCCAGTAGTATCGGGCAGGCCGGCGCTAATGAAAAACTGTTTTTT
TRBJ2-3 - TRBV5-1 few CASRGTPSTDTQYF TGCGCCAGCAGAGGGACACCAAGCACAGATACGCAGTATTTT
TRBJ2-5 TRBD1 TRBV24-1 - CATSESRGRETQYF TGTGCCACCAGTGAGTCCAGGGGGCGAGAGACCCAGTACTTC
TRBJ2-1 - TRBV24-1 few CATSNQGGNEQFF TGTGCCACCAGTAACCAGGGAGGCAATGAGCAGTTCTTC
TRBJ2-7 TRBD2 TRBV7-8 many CASSPPLRLAGVNEQYF TGTGCCAGCAGCCCACCCCTTCGACTAGCGGGAGTAAACGAGCAGTACTTC
TRBJ1-6 - TRBV19 few CASSFGRSYNNSPLHF TGTGCCAGTAGTTTCGGCAGAAGCTACAATAATTCACCCCTCCACTTT
TRBJ1-2 - TRBV2 many CASSPSGDRGYTF TGTGCCAGCTCTCCTTCGGGTGACCGAGGCTACACCTTC
TRBJ2-3 - TRBV5-1 - CASSLTGSDTQYF TGCGCCAGCAGCTTAACAGGGTCAGATACGCAGTATTTT
TRBJ2-2 - TRBV27 - CATKGGPGGELFF TGTGCCACCAAAGGGGGGCCCGGCGGGGAGCTGTTTTTT
TRBJ2-1 - TRBV11-2 - CASSFNSGQYNEQFF TGTGCCAGCAGCTTCAATAGCGGCCAATACAATGAGCAGTTCTTC
TRBJ2-1 - TRBV11-3 few CASSPGMASGSYNEQFF TGTGCCAGCAGCCCGGGAATGGCGAGCGGGTCCTACAATGAGCAGTTCTTC
TRBJ2-6 - TRBV28 - CASHPNPVRVWANVLSF TGTGCCAGTCACCCCAACCCGGTCAGGGTTTGGGCCAACGTCCTGAGTTTC
TRBJ1-6 TRBD1 TRBV6-6 few CASTTGTANSPLHF TGTGCCAGCACCACCGGGACAGCAAATTCACCCCTCCACTTT
TRBJ2-5 TRBD1 TRBV2 many CASRRQGVLYF TGTGCCAGCAGAAGACAGGGGGTCCTGTACTTC
TRBJ2-4 - TRBV4-3 many CASSQDPVAGASDIQYF TGCGCCAGCAGCCAAGATCCTGTAGCAGGGGCTTCGGACATTCAGTACTTC
TRBJ2-2 - TRBV4-2 - CASSQEVPTALPAGELFF TGTGCCAGCAGCCAAGAGGTCCCGACAGCCCTACCGGCCGGGGAGCTGTTTTTT
TRBJ2-3 TRBD1 TRBV20-1 - CSASTGQGGGDTQYF TGCAGTGCTAGTACGGGACAGGGTGGAGGAGATACGCAGTATTTT
TRBJ2-3 TRBD2 TRBV12-3/TRBV12-4 few CASSLTGLAGDTQYF TGTGCCAGCAGTTTAACCGGGCTAGCGGGAGATACGCAGTATTTT
TRBJ2-1 TRBD1 TRBV20-1 many CSAHGTGPRSEQFF TGCAGTGCCCACGGGACAGGGCCCCGCAGTGAGCAGTTCTTC
TRBJ1-6 - TRBV7-2 few CASSLAAALYNSPLHF TGTGCCAGCAGCTTAGCCGCAGCCCTCTATAATTCACCCCTCCACTTT
TRBJ2-1 - TRBV27 - CASSLGGHNEQFF TGTGCCAGCAGTTTAGGCGGGCACAATGAGCAGTTCTTC
TRBJ1-6 - TRBV2 - CASSEASSYNSPLHF TGTGCCAGCAGTGAAGCGAGCTCCTATAATTCACCCCTCCACTTT
TRBJ1-1 - TRBV29-1 few CSTSTGNTEAFF TGCAGCACCTCTACAGGGAACACTGAAGCTTTCTTT
TRBJ1-2 - TRBV5-1 many CASASITDGYTF TGCGCCAGCGCTTCTATCACGGATGGCTACACCTTC
TRBJ1-1 - TRBV3-1 many CASSPQNSNTEAFF TGTGCCAGCAGCCCTCAAAATTCGAACACTGAAGCTTTCTTT
TRBJ2-6 - TRBV27 few CASSYGSGANVLTF TGTGCCAGCAGTTACGGGTCTGGGGCCAACGTCCTGACTTTC
TRBJ1-1 - TRBV27 few CASRDTGYGAEAFF TGTGCCAGCAGAGATACAGGGTACGGCGCTGAAGCTTTCTTT